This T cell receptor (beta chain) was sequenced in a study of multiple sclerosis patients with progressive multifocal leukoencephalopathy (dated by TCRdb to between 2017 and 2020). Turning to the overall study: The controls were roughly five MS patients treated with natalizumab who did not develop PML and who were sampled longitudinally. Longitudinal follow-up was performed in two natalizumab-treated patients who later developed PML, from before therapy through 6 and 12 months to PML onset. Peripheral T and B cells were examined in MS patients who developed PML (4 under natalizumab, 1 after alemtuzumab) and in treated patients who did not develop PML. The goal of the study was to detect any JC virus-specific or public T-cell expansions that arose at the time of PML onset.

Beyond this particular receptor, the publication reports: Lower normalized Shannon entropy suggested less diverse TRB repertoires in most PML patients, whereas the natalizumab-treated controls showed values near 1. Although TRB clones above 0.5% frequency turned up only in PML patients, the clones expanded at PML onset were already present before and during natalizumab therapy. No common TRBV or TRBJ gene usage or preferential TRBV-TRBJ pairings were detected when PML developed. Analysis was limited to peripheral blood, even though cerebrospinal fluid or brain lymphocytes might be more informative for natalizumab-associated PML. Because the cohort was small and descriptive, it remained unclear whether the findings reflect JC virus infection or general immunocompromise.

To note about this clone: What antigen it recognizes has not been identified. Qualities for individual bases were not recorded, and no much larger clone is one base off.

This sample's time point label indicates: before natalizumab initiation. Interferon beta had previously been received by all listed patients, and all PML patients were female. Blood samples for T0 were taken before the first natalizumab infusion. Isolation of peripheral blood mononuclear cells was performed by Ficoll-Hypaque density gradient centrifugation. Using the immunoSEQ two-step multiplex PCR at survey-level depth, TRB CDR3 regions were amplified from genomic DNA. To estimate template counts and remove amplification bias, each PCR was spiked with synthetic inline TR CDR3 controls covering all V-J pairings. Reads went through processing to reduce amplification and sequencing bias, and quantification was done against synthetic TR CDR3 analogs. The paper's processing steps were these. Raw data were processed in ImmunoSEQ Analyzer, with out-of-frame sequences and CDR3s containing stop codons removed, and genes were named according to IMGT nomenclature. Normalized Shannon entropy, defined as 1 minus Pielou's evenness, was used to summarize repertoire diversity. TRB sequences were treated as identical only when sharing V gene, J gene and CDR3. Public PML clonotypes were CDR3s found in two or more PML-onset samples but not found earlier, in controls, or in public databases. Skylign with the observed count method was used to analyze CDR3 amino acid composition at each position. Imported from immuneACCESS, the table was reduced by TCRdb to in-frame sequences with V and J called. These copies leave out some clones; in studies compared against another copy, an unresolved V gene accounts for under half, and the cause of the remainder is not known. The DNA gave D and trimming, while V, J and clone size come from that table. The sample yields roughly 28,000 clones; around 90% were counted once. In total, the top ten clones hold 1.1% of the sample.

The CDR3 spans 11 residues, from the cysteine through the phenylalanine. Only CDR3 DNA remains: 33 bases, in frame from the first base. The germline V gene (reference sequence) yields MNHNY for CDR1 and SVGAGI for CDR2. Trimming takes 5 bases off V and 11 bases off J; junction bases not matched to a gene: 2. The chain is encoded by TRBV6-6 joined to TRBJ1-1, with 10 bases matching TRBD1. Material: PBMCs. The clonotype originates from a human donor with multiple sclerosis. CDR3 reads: CASSPTGGAFF. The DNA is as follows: TGTGCCAGCAGTCCGACAGGGGGCGCTTTCTTT.